This T cell receptor (beta chain) was recorded in a study of cytomegalovirus exposure and HLA in healthy donors. Study-level findings and limits: Based on reports, TCR beta sequences accurately predicted HLA-A and HLA-B alleles for most subjects.

The CDR3 extends over 12 amino acids. V gave up 4 bases and J gave up 5 bases, with 9 bases separating them. Germline V gene sequence: CDR1 SGHDT, CDR2 YYEEEE. Both 60 Vbeta primers and 13 Jbeta primers went into the PCR. Profiling relied on immunoSEQ multiplex PCR, and the TCRdb table lists in-frame clones only, not all of them. The data hold around 110,000 clones, with around 64% observed a single time. As for this clone: Its antigen is not identified. Other DNA sequences in this sample translate to the same CDR3.

This clonotype was sampled from a man aged 30-40 years in good health and CMV-seropositive. Sample: PBMCs. The gene calls are TRBV5-6 and TRBJ1-1; tentatively, D is TRBD1 (6 bases). CDR3: CASSLGQTEAFF. CDR3 DNA: TGTGCCAGCAGCCTTGGACAGACTGAAGCTTTCTTT.